Listed below are T cell receptor beta chains from one sample, sequenced in a study of blood T cell repertoires in COVID-19. Measured with immunoSEQ multiplex PCR; TCRdb has only the in-frame clones, and not every one. The repertoire holds around 120,000 clones, with around three quarters as singletons. Sequenced: peripheral blood. The receptor set was obtained from a woman over 75 with acute or convalescent COVID-19. Both conserved end residues are part of each CDR3. The D gene is left open where the match is weak. Expanded clones get a size class; other rows say once, few or many, or leave the size out.

>TRBD1|NA|TRBJ1-2|TRBV7-2
TGTGCCAGCAGCCAAACAGGGGGTTGGGACTATGGCTACACCTTC
CASSQTGGWDYGYTF
>TRBD2|once|TRBJ2-1|TRBV7-2
TGTGCCAGCAGCTTATCTCTAGCGGGAGTTCGAAATGAGCAGTTCTTC
CASSLSLAGVRNEQFF
>TRBD1|NA|TRBJ1-1|TRBV2
TGTGCCAGCAGTGATGTGACAGGGGCGGGGAACACTGAAGCTTTCTTT
CASSDVTGAGNTEAFF
>NA|NA|TRBJ2-7|TRBV30
TGTGCCTGGAGTCTACTCTACGAGGAGCAGTACTTC
CAWSLLYEEQYF
>TRBD1|NA|TRBJ1-1|TRBV2
TGTGCCAGCAGTGAGGGACAGGGCCTGAACACTGAAGCTTTCTTT
CASSEGQGLNTEAFF
>NA|NA|TRBJ2-1|TRBV24-1
TGTGCCACCAGTGATTTCTCTTTACGGGGGAGGACGTACAATGAGCAGTTCTTC
CATSDFSLRGRTYNEQFF
>NA|NA|TRBJ1-2|TRBV30
TGTGCCTGGAGTGGAGGGGGAGGCTACACCTTC
CAWSGGGGYTF
>NA|NA|TRBJ2-2|TRBV19
TGTGCCAGTACCACACCTTACAGAGTGAACACCGGGGAGCTGTTTTTT
CASTTPYRVNTGELFF
>TRBD2|NA|TRBJ2-1|TRBV7-9
TGTGCCAGCAGCCGGGGACTAGCCTACAATGAGCAGTTCTTC
CASSRGLAYNEQFF
>NA|once|TRBJ1-1|TRBV5-1
TGCGCCAGCAGCTCCGACAGGTTAAACACTGAAGCTTTCTTT
CASSSDRLNTEAFF
>NA|once|TRBJ2-3|TRBV2
TGTGCCAGGAGCGGCTCCCCCTGGGGTTTGGACGCAGATACGCAGTATTTT
CARSGSPWGLDADTQYF
>TRBD1|NA|TRBJ1-1|TRBV7-2
TGTGCCAGCATGACAGGGAAGTCGAACACTGAAGCTTTCTTT
CASMTGKSNTEAFF
>TRBD1|NA|TRBJ1-5|TRBV7-8
TGTGCCAGCAGCTTAGAGACAGGGGGCTGGAGCAATCAGCCCCAGCATTTT
CASSLETGGWSNQPQHF
>NA|NA|TRBJ2-7|TRBV6-6
TGTGCCAGCAGACCCACGACAGGTTCTCCCACCTACGAGCAGTACTTC
CASRPTTGSPTYEQYF
>NA|NA|TRBJ2-4|TRBV6-2/TRBV6-3
TGTGCCAGCAGTTACCTTCGGACGGGAGAAGGCATTCAGTACTTC
CASSYLRTGEGIQYF
>TRBD1|NA|TRBJ1-5|TRBV27
TGTGCCAGCAACGGGACAGACAATCAGCCCCAGCATTTT
CASNGTDNQPQHF
>TRBD1|few|TRBJ1-4|TRBV19
TGTGCCAGTAGTCCGGAGGACAGGCCCTATGAAAAACTGTTTTTT
CASSPEDRPYEKLFF
>TRBD2|NA|TRBJ2-1|TRBV25-1
TGTGCCAGCAGTGGGGCTAGCGGGAGAAATGAGCAGTTCTTC
CASSGASGRNEQFF